This paragraph reports one TCR beta chain. Its antigen is unknown. This sample is part of a study of somatic mutations in cytotoxic T cells in rheumatoid arthritis. On the study more broadly: Peripheral blood samples of around 29 ml EDTA were taken from patients directly after diagnosis and before treatment. Several of the V beta antibody-stained T-cell populations were flow-sorted at nearly 100% purity; V beta1+ cells were among them and were sequenced for TCRB.

Profiled with immunoSEQ multiplex PCR; TCRdb holds only in-frame clones, not every one. The profile shows 8,000 or so clones, about 80% of them singletons. Study outcomes and limitations: The slight TRBV07 underrepresentation in rheumatoid arthritis patients was not adjusted for multiple comparisons. Healthy controls showed no age-related rise in CD8+ clonality, whereas rheumatoid arthritis patients did.

Germline lookup yields CDR1 SGDLS and CDR2 YYNGEE. Trimming removed 4 bases from V and 0 bases from J, with 11 bases in between. This CDR3 has 16 residues. The TCR sequence derives from an adult with rheumatoid arthritis. This chain links TRBV9 with TRBJ1-6; D gene uncertain. Input material: CD8+ T cells sorted from blood. Here the CDR3 DNA reads TGTGCCAGCAGCTCCCGTCCATCCTCCTATAATTCACCCCTCCACTTT. The encoded protein is CASSSRPSSYNSPLHF.